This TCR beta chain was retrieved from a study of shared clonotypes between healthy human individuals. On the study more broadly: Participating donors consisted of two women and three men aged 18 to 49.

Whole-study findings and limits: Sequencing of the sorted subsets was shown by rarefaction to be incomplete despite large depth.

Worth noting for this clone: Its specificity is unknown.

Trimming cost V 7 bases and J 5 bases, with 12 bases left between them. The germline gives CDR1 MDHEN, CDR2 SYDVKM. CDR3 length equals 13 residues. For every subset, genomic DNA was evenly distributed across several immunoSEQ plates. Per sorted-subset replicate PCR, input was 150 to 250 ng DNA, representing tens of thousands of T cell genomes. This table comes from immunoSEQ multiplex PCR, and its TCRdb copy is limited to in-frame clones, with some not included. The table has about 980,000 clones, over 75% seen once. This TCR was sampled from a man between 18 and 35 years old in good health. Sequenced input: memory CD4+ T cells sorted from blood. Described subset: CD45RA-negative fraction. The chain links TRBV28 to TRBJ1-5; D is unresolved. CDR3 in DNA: TGTGCCAGCAACGTGCAAGGGCATCAGCCCCAGCATTTT. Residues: CASNVQGHQPQHF.